This entry features one T cell receptor beta chain sequence. Its antigen is still unknown. The sample belongs to a study of T cell responses to AZD1222 COVID-19 vaccine. Germline V gene data show CDR1 as SGHDN and CDR2 as FVKESK. The CDR3 extends over 15 amino acids. The V gene lost 1 base and the J gene lost 6 bases, with 16 bases spanning the gap. Study-level results: CD4 TCRs covered the whole spike, strongest at regions 160-218 and 743-854.

TCRdb's table, derived via immunoSEQ multiplex PCR, lists solely in-frame clones and lacks some. The table records more than 85,000 clones, roughly 90% of them present only once. The specimen was peripheral blood, collected on day 0 of AZD1222 vaccination. V usage is TRBV14 and J usage is TRBJ2-7; tentative D call: TRBD1 (5 bases). The receptor was derived from an adult in good health. The CDR3 coding sequence is TGTGCCAGCAGCCAAGTCAGGGCTATCGGATCCGAGCAGTACTTC. Translation gives CASSQVRAIGSEQYF. Using reference TRBV14 and TRBJ2-7 for the parts outside the CDR3, the full variable domain is EAGVTQFPSHSVIEKGQTVTLRCDPISGHDNLYWYRRVMGKEIKFLLHFVKESKQDESGMPNNRFLAERTGGTYSTLKVQPAELEDSGVYFCASSQVRAIGSEQYFGPGTRLTVT.